Sequencing of this T cell receptor beta chain was carried out in a study of blood T cells in healthy people across ages. The CDR3 has 16 residues. Losses at the gene ends were 4 bases for V and 1 base for J; bases not matched to a gene: 3. Germline loops: CDR1 MDHEN, CDR2 SYDVKM. With each sample, at least 6 micrograms of total RNA were extracted. Primed by a sample-barcoded 5' primer and a J-beta primer mix, a second PCR proceeded for 7 to 11 cycles. Each CDR3 protein gets one entry after TCRdb re-called the 5' RACE reads with MiXCR. The repertoire includes 1.5 million to 1.9 million distinct CDR3 sequences, 42% of them detected once, and 4% sits in the top ten. The study, taken as a whole, reports: Diversity of TCR beta per million T cells declined in a roughly linear way with age. A strong correlation was found between TCR beta diversity and the percentage of naive T cells.

This clonotype was counted between two and nine times. Antigen unknown. The clonotype originates from a woman in her late teens or twenties in good health. The sequencing input was blood. This chain links TRBV28 with TRBJ2-6, with TRBD1 matching over 8 bases. CDR3 nucleotides: TGTGCCAGCAGTTGGGGGACAGGATCTGGGGCCAACGTCCTGACTTTC. Its protein is CASSWGTGSGANVLTF.